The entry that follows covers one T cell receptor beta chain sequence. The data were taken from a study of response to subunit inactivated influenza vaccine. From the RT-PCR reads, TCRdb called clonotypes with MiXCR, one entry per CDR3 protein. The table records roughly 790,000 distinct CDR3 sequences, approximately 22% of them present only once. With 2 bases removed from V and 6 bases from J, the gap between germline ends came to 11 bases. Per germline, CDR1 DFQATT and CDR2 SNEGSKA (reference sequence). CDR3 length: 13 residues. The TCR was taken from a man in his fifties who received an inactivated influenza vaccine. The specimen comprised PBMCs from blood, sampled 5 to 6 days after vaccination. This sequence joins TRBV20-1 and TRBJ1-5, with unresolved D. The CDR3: CSARLPWGQPQHF. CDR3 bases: TGCAGTGCTAGACTACCGTGGGGTCAGCCCCAGCATTTT.